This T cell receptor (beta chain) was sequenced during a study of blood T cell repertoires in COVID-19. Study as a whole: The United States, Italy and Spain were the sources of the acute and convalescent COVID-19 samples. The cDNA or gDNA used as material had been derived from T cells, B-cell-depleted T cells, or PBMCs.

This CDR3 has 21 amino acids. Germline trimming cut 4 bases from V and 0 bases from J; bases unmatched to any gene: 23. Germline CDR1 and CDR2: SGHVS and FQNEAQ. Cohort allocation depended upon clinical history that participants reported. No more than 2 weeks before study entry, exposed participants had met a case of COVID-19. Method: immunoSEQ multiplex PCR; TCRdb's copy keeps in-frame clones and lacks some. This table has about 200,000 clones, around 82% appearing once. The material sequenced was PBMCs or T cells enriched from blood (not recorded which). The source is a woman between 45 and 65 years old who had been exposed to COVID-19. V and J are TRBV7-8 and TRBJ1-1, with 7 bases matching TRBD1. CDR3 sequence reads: CASSSMKPGQLPFSMNTEAFF. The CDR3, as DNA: TGTGCCAGCAGCTCAATGAAACCGGGACAGCTCCCATTTTCCATGAACACTGAAGCTTTCTTT.